This T cell receptor beta chain originates from a study of blood T cell repertoires in COVID-19. Study-wide background: The origin of the acute and convalescent COVID-19 samples was the United States, Italy and Spain. T cells, B-cell-depleted T cells, or PBMCs supplied cDNA or gDNA.

Original analysis: Nucleated cell number was recorded as an estimate derived from reference gene primer amplification. TCRdb's table, derived via immunoSEQ multiplex PCR, lists solely in-frame clones and lacks some. The DNA was the basis for D and trimming; V, J and clone size are from that table. The sample includes over 90,000 clones, 60% to 80% seen only once; the top ten take approximately 9.8%. Germline trimming cut 9 bases from V and 8 bases from J; bases unmatched to any gene: 8. This CDR3 has 14 amino acids. CDR1 is MGHDK and CDR2 is SYGVNS in the germline V gene. The chain carries TRBV25-1 and TRBJ2-1, with 12 bases matching TRBD2. The receptor was derived from a man aged 60 to 75 with active or convalescent COVID-19. The sample consisted of peripheral blood. Here the CDR3 DNA reads TGTGCCAGTAGTCGGACTAGCGGGAAAGATGAGCAGTTCTTC. Residues: CASSRTSGKDEQFF.